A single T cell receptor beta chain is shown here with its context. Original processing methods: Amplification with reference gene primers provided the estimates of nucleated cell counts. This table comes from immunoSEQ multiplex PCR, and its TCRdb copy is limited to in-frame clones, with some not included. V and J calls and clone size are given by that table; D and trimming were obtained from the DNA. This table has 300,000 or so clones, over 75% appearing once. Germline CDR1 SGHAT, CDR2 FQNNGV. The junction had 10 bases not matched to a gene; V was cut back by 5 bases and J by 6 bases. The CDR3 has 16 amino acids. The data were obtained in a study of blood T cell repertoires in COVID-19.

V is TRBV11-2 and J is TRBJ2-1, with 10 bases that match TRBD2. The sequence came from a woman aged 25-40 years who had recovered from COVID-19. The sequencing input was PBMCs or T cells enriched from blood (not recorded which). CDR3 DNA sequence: TGTGCCAGCAGCCCTAGCCCAGCGGGAGGGCCCAATGAGCAGTTCTTC. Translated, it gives CASSPSPAGGPNEQFF. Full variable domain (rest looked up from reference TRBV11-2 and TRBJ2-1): EAGVAQSPRYKIIEKRQSVAFWCNPISGHATLYWYQQILGQGPKLLIQFQNNGVVDDSQLPKDRFSAERLKGVDSTLKIQPAKLEDSAVYLCASSPSPAGGPNEQFFGPGTRLTVL.